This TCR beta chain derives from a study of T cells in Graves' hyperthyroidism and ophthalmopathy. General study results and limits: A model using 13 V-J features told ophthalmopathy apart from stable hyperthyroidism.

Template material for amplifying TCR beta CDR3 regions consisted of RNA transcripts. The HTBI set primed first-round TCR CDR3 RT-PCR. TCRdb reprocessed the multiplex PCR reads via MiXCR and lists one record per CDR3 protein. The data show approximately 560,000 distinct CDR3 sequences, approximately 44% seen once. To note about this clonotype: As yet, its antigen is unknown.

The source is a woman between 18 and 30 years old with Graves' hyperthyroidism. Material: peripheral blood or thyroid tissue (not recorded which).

In DNA, the CDR3 is TGCAGCGTTGGGAGGGCGGGCTACACCTTC. Translation gives CSVGRAGYTF. The chain uses TRBV29-1 and TRBJ1-2; D gene ambiguous. Germline-derived CDR1 and CDR2 are SQVTM and ANQGSEA. The CDR3 has 10 amino acids. Trimming took off 4 bases at V and 8 bases at J, with 8 bases between the two ends.